Shown below are 11 T cell receptor beta chains from a single sample sequenced in a study of control samples from healthy donors and cancer patients. Some clones are missing from TCRdb's copy, which holds only in-frame ones; the method was immunoSEQ multiplex PCR. The data contain 90,000 or so clones, about 89% of them seen just once; the ten biggest clones take up less than 10%. The sequencing input was PBMCs. The origin of the receptors is a woman between 50 and 59 years old with colorectal cancer.

The chain has TRBV27 and TRBJ2-3, with 7 nucleotides matching TRBD2. Per the germline V gene, CDR1 is MNHEY and CDR2 is SMNVEV (reference sequence). V shed 8 bases, J shed 2 bases, and the junction held 7 bases outside the gene matches. This CDR3 has 14 residues. CDR3 residues: CASGWAGVTDTQYF. The CDR3 DNA sequence: TGTGCCAGCGGGTGGGCGGGGGTCACAGATACGCAGTATTTT.

The rearrangement links TRBV27 to TRBJ1-5; the D is unclear. V was trimmed by 6 bases and J by 0 bases, leaving 9 bases between them. This CDR3 is 14 amino acids long. From germline, CDR1 is MNHEY and CDR2 SMNVEV (reference sequence). Written as DNA, the CDR3 is TGTGCCAGCAGAACGGGTACTAGCAATCAGCCCCAGCATTTT. As protein: CASRTGTSNQPQHF.

This clone occurred a few times. The chain has TRBV23-1 and TRBJ1-6, with D possibly being TRBD1 (6 bases). TRBV23-1 is flagged as an ORF with uncertain function. The CDR3 sequence is 22 residues long. V was pared by 6 bases and J by 4 bases, with 34 bases between. Here the CDR3 reads CASSQLPPERTGNSAYNSPLHF. For the CDR3, the DNA is TGCGCCAGCAGCCAGCTACCGCCGGAAAGAACAGGGAATAGTGCATATAATTCACCCCTCCACTTT.

This chain joins TRBV7-2 and TRBJ2-1, with D maybe TRBD2 (5 bases). The germline CDR1 and CDR2 sequences are SGHTA and FQGNSA. This CDR3 has 15 amino acids. V gave up 5 bases and J gave up 4 bases, with 15 bases separating them. The CDR3 region has the DNA TGTGCCAGCAGCGTAGAGGGTGGCAGATACAATGAGCAGTTCTTC. Protein sequence: CASSVEGGRYNEQFF.

The chain links TRBV7-2 to TRBJ1-3; D gene ambiguous. Germline CDR1 SGHTA, CDR2 FQGNSA. This CDR3 contains 14 residues. With 1 base removed from V and 2 bases from J, the gap between germline ends came to 6 bases. CDR3 sequence: CASSLGPTGNTIYF. DNA of the CDR3: TGTGCCAGCAGCTTAGGGCCAACTGGAAACACCATATATTTT.

The gene calls are TRBV2 and TRBJ2-2; D not resolved. Trimming took 1 base from V and 8 from J, leaving 11 bases between them. Germline V gene lookup returns CDR1 SNHLY and CDR2 FYNNEI. The CDR3 spans 14 residues. CDR3 coding DNA: TGTGCCAGCAGTGAAGGGGCAGTTAGGGGGGAGCTGTTTTTT. Residues: CASSEGAVRGELFF.

CDR3 DNA: TGTGCCAGTAGGGGACAGAGTACGGATCGTCGGGAGCTGTTTTTT. Its protein is CASRGQSTDRRELFF. The chain links TRBV19 to TRBJ2-2; 7 bases agree with TRBD1. Germline CDR1 and CDR2: LNHDA and SQIVND (reference sequence). The trim removed 6 bases at V and 9 bases at J, leaving 13 bases unmatched. The CDR3 is 15 residues long.

The chain couples TRBV2 to TRBJ1-2; D call uncertain. This CDR3 comprises 14 residues. Looked up from germline, CDR1 is SNHLY and CDR2 is FYNNEI. Trimming took 6 bases from V and 8 from J, leaving 19 bases between them. The chain's CDR3 is CASRPAGPRKGYTF. The CDR3 coding sequence is TGTGCCAGCAGGCCCGCCGGGCCGAGGAAGGGCTACACCTTC.

This clone was counted a few times. This rearrangement joins TRBV24-1 to TRBJ2-3; 8 bases fit TRBD1. The CDR3 runs to 13 residues. Germline values: CDR1 KGHDR, CDR2 SFDVKD. The V and J ends lost 5 bases and 4 bases, in that order; junction bases with no gene match: 1. The DNA for the CDR3 is TGTGCCACCAGTGCGACAGGGGCAGATACGCAGTATTTT. It encodes CATSATGADTQYF.

This chain uses TRBV27 with TRBJ1-2; 12 bases agree with TRBD1. Germline V gene lookup returns CDR1 MNHEY and CDR2 SMNVEV (reference sequence). Unmatched junction bases numbered 12, after V lost 6 bases and J lost 4 bases. The length of the CDR3 is 17 residues. The CDR3 reads CASSPWGQGAGGYGYTF. As DNA, the CDR3 is TGTGCCAGCAGCCCCTGGGGACAGGGGGCGGGGGGCTATGGCTACACCTTC.

The table lists this clone with a count of one. The chain links TRBV7-2 to TRBJ2-5; TRBD2 agrees at 11 bases. The junction had 6 bases not matched to a gene; V was cut back by 1 base and J by 5 bases. This CDR3 spans 16 amino acids. CDR1 is SGHTA, CDR2 FQGNSA, per germline. The CDR3 bases are TGTGCCAGCAGCTTAGTTAGCGGGGGGGCCTGGGAGACCCAGTACTTC. It codes for CASSLVSGGAWETQYF.